Shown below are 26 T cell receptor beta chains from a single sample sequenced in a study of blood T cell repertoires in COVID-19. The method was immunoSEQ multiplex PCR; TCRdb's version includes in-frame clones alone and lacks a portion of them. The table records a few hundred thousand clones, approximately 88% of them present only once. Sequenced: PBMCs or T cells enriched from blood (not recorded which). The receptors were sampled from a middle-aged woman who had been exposed to COVID-19.

V gene TRBV18 combines with J gene TRBJ2-2, with TRBD1 matching over 7 bases. The length of the CDR3 is 16 residues. V gave up 4 bases and J gave up 0 bases; unmatched junction bases: 5. CDR1 and CDR2 (germline): KGHSH, LQKENI. CDR3 DNA: TGTGCCAGCTCACTTTCCGGGACAGCGAACACCGGGGAGCTGTTTTTT. It specifies CASSLSGTANTGELFF.

Details on this clone: At one end, the junction sequence differs from germline, possibly due to a read error. J is TRBJ1-5 and V is TRBV27; D perhaps matches TRBD1 (6 bases). CDR3 length: 14 amino acids. CDR1 is MNHEY and CDR2 is SMNVEV in the germline V gene (reference sequence). Here the CDR3 DNA reads TGTGCCAGCAGTATATCAGGGGAACATCAGCCCCAGCATTTT. It codes for CASSISGEHQPQHF.

The chain has TRBV6-5 and TRBJ2-7; 12 positions match TRBD2. The V gene's germline CDR1 is MNHEY and CDR2 SVGAGI. Trimming removed 5 bases from V and 2 bases from J; junction bases left unmatched: 4. The CDR3 extends over 15 amino acids. CDR3 bases: TGTGCCAGCAGTCCCTGGACTAGCGGGGCCTACGAGCAGTACTTC. Protein: CASSPWTSGAYEQYF.

The chain recombines TRBV2 with TRBJ2-7; D might be TRBD2 (6 bases). The CDR3 has 13 residues. Trimming removed 8 bases at V and 1 base at J, with 12 bases between. Germline V gene lookup returns CDR1 SNHLY and CDR2 FYNNEI. CDR3 in amino acids: CASRDGGSYEQYF. The DNA for the CDR3 is TGTGCCAGCCGGGACGGAGGGTCCTACGAGCAGTACTTC.

V gene TRBV25-1 combines with J gene TRBJ2-3; 9 positions agree with TRBD2. The CDR3 spans 16 residues. Germline V CDR1 and CDR2: MGHDK, SYGVNS. Trimming took 1 base from V and 1 from J; bases not matched to a gene: 3. In DNA form, the CDR3 reads TGTGCCAGCAGTGAATGGGGCGGGAGGGGCACAGATACGCAGTATTTT. The encoded protein is CASSEWGGRGTDTQYF.

This chain joins TRBV4-2 and TRBJ2-1; 7 positions match TRBD1. Germline values: CDR1 LGHNA, CDR2 YNFKEQ. Trimming cost V 2 bases and J 4 bases; bases outside gene matches: 8. The CDR3 totals 16 residues. CDR3 sequence: CASSQLGTDYYNEQFF. DNA for the CDR3: TGTGCCAGCAGCCAACTGGGGACAGATTATTACAATGAGCAGTTCTTC.

The chain links TRBV29-1 to TRBJ1-2, with D perhaps TRBD1 (5 bases). CDR1 SQVTM and CDR2 ANQGSEA come from the germline V gene. The CDR3 runs 13 residues. Trimming stripped 3 bases from V and 6 bases from J, with 14 bases between. CDR3 bases: TGCAGCGTTGAGTCGGGGGTTGGGAATGGCTACACCTTC. It codes for CSVESGVGNGYTF.

This clone was seen a single time. The CDR3 DNA is TGTGCCAGTAGTATTGGGACTCACACTGAAGCTTTCTTT. This sequence encodes CASSIGTHTEAFF. The rearrangement joins TRBV19 to TRBJ1-1; D might be TRBD1 (5 bases). Deletions cut 3 bases from V and 3 bases from J, with 8 bases between. This CDR3 has 13 amino acids. Germline lookup yields CDR1 LNHDA and CDR2 SQIVND (reference sequence).

The chain joins TRBV6-6 to TRBJ2-4; D possibly corresponds to TRBD2 (7 bases). V was trimmed by 4 bases and J by 7 bases, leaving 17 bases between them. From germline, CDR1 is MNHNY and CDR2 SVGAGI (reference sequence). The CDR3 length is 15 residues. The CDR3 is CASSFFGLDRNIQYF. CDR3 bases: TGTGCCAGCAGTTTCTTCGGACTAGACAGGAACATTCAGTACTTC.

Of note for this clone: One end of the junction varies from germline; a read error may be responsible. The chain couples TRBV5-1 to TRBJ1-2; 8 nucleotides line up with TRBD1. The CDR3 is made up of 14 amino acids. Germline CDR1 reads SGHRS; CDR2 reads YFSETQ. The CDR3 loop is CASSTGDRTAGYTF. For the CDR3, the DNA is TGTGCCAGCAGCACTGGGGACAGGACGGCGGGCTACACCTTC.

This chain links TRBV25-1 with TRBJ2-2; D is unclear. CDR3 length equals 11 residues. The germline V and J ends were trimmed by 6 bases and 5 bases, with 4 bases remaining between them. CDR1 MGHDK and CDR2 SYGVNS come from the germline V gene. Written as DNA, the CDR3 is TGTGCCAGCAGCGAGACCGGGGAGCTGTTTTTT. Encoded protein: CASSETGELFF.

The V and J genes are TRBV25-1 and TRBJ1-6, with 8 bases that match TRBD1. V shed 7 bases and J 8 bases; nucleotides not matched to a gene: 10. CDR1 and CDR2 from the germline V gene are MGHDK and SYGVNS. The CDR3 contains 15 residues. CDR3: CASKGETGEYSPLHF. CDR3 sequence (DNA): TGTGCCAGCAAGGGAGAGACAGGGGAATATTCACCCCTCCACTTT.

This sequence joins TRBV14 and TRBJ2-2; 9 bases align to TRBD1. The length of the CDR3 is 15 residues. Germline CDR1 SGHDN, CDR2 FVKESK. The V gene end was trimmed by 1 base and the J gene end by 4 bases; junction bases not matched to a gene: 1. In nucleotides, the CDR3 is TGTGCCAGCAGCCAAGGACAGGGGGGCACCGGGGAGCTGTTTTTT. It yields the protein CASSQGQGGTGELFF.

This clone was recorded once. V usage is TRBV6-2 or TRBV6-3 and J usage is TRBJ1-6; 7 positions match TRBD1. Germline loops: CDR1 MNHEY, CDR2 SVGEGT. The CDR3 is made up of 16 amino acids. The J segment lost 7 bases and the V segment lost 5 bases, leaving 11 bases of the junction unmatched. Here the CDR3 DNA reads TGTGCCAGCAGTGACGACAGGGCTATTAAGAATTCACCCCTCCACTTT. This translates into CASSDDRAIKNSPLHF.

This clone was counted once. The genes are TRBV3-1 (or the pseudogene TRBV3-2) and TRBJ1-1; the match to TRBD1 covers 8 bases. With 5 bases clipped from V and 7 bases from J, the junction kept 6 bases outside the gene matches. In germline, CDR1 is LGHDT, CDR2 YNNKEL (reference sequence). The CDR3 contains 13 residues. As DNA, the CDR3 is TGTGCCAGCAGCGGGCAGGGGGCTGGTGAAGCTTTCTTT. This codes for CASSGQGAGEAFF.

V and J are TRBV7-3 and TRBJ2-1, with 9 bases identical to TRBD1. CDR3 size: 14 residues. V trimming: 3 bases; J trimming: 8 bases; junction bases outside the gene matches: 5. CDR1 SGHTA and CDR2 FQGTGA come from the germline V gene. The CDR3, as DNA: TGTGCCAGCAGCTTCGGACAGGGGTTATATGAGCAGTTCTTC. Translating gives CASSFGQGLYEQFF.

The V gene is TRBV30, the J gene TRBJ2-3, with TRBD2 matching 8 bases. This CDR3 has 14 amino acids. V shed 0 bases, J shed 9 bases, and the junction held 8 bases outside the gene matches. Germline assignment: CDR1 GTSNPN and CDR2 SVGIG (reference sequence). CDR3 sequence (DNA): TGTGCCTGGAGTGTTTCGCTAGCGGGTTACACGCAGTATTTT. Translation gives CAWSVSLAGYTQYF.

The chain has TRBV27 and TRBJ2-1, with 10 bases aligning to TRBD2. Germline CDR1 and CDR2: MNHEY and SMNVEV (reference sequence). J was trimmed by 7 bases and V by 1 base; bases with no gene match: 7. The CDR3 covers 16 residues. CDR3: CASSLYRLAGDNEQFF. CDR3 in DNA: TGTGCCAGCAGTTTATATAGGCTAGCGGGAGATAATGAGCAGTTCTTC.

The chain couples TRBV7-8 to TRBJ2-2; the match to TRBD1 covers 9 bases. Trimming took 5 bases from V and 6 from J; bases not matched to a gene: 4. CDR1 SGHVS and CDR2 FQNEAQ come from the germline V gene. The CDR3 consists of 14 residues. The CDR3 spells CASSRDRVPGELFF. CDR3 DNA sequence: TGTGCCAGCAGCAGGGACAGGGTGCCCGGGGAGCTGTTTTTT.

This rearrangement joins TRBV11-3 to TRBJ2-1; D not resolved. V lost 4 bases and J 8 bases, leaving 15 bases between the germline ends. The CDR3 has 14 residues. CDR1 and CDR2 (germline): SGHNT, YENEEA. The CDR3 reads CASSSPRGIYEQFF. The DNA of the CDR3 is TGTGCCAGCAGCTCCCCTCGTGGCATCTATGAGCAGTTCTTC.

The chain employs TRBV28 and TRBJ1-1, with D perhaps TRBD1 (5 bases). Trimming stripped 2 bases from V and 10 bases from J, with 14 bases between. The V gene's germline CDR1 is MDHEN and CDR2 SYDVKM. This CDR3 comprises 13 residues. The CDR3 spells CASSLPGGGRAFF. For the CDR3, the DNA is TGTGCCAGCAGTTTACCCGGGGGGGGAAGAGCTTTCTTT.

The V call is TRBV18, the J call TRBJ1-3, with TRBD1 matching 9 bases. The ends lost 3 bases at V and 3 bases at J; junction bases unmatched: 6. CDR3 length equals 16 residues. Germline CDR1 is KGHSH and CDR2 is LQKENI. The DNA of the CDR3 is TGTGCCAGCTCACCCCTACAGGGGGCTCATGGAAACACCATATATTTT. It translates to CASSPLQGAHGNTIYF.

The genes are TRBV29-1 and TRBJ1-1, with D possibly matching TRBD1 (6 bases). Germline V gives CDR1 SQVTM, CDR2 ANQGSEA. V lost 6 bases and J lost 8, with 22 bases in between. The CDR3 covers 14 residues. Here the CDR3 DNA reads TGCAGCGTACTAGAACAGGGTCGCGCGTCCGAAGCTTTCTTT. Translated: CSVLEQGRASEAFF.

The V and J genes are TRBV19 and TRBJ1-1; D uncertain. V dropped 6 bases and J dropped 6 bases, with 17 bases sitting between them. The CDR3 consists of 14 residues. Germline V gives CDR1 LNHDA, CDR2 SQIVND (reference sequence). CDR3 nucleotide sequence: TGTGCCAGTAGGCCCGTTTCGGGAGGAGCTGAAGCTTTCTTT. Protein product: CASRPVSGGAEAFF.

V and J are TRBV5-4 and TRBJ1-2; no reliable D call. Looked up from germline, CDR1 is SGHNT and CDR2 is YYREEE (reference sequence). Between the trimmed V and J ends, which lost 3 bases and 3 bases, there was a span of 12 bases. The CDR3 runs 14 residues. The CDR3 DNA reads as TGTGCCAGCAGCTCCTCGACGGGATACTATGGCTACACCTTC. Translated: CASSSSTGYYGYTF.

This chain links TRBV30 with TRBJ1-2; maybe TRBD1 (5 bases). V dropped 3 bases and J dropped 7 bases, with 21 bases sitting between them. Germline V gene lookup returns CDR1 GTSNPN and CDR2 SVGIG (reference sequence). There are 15 residues in the CDR3. DNA for the CDR3: TGTGCCTGGAGCGACGATAAGGGCAGGGTGCGTGGCTACACCTTC. It codes for CAWSDDKGRVRGYTF.